The 16 T cell receptor beta chains below all came from one sample that was sequenced in a study of control samples from healthy donors and cancer patients. Clones were read by immunoSEQ multiplex PCR, and TCRdb kept only the in-frame ones, dropping some. The sample holds some 120,000 clones, approximately 94% seen once. The sequenced sample was PBMCs. These receptors originate from a man aged 50-59 years with head and neck cancer.

This clone was recorded only once. The CDR3 protein is CSVEKADELNTIYF. CDR3 in DNA: TGCAGCGTTGAAAAGGCAGACGAACTAAACACCATATATTTT. The chain employs TRBV29-1 and TRBJ1-3; the D is unclear. Deletions cut 2 bases from V and 6 bases from J, with 14 bases between. Germline CDR1 and CDR2: SQVTM and ANQGSEA. The CDR3 has 14 amino acids. Variable domain in full (rest from reference TRBV29-1 and TRBJ1-3): SAVISQKPSRDICQRGTSLTIQCQVDSQVTMMFWYRQQPGQSLTLIATANQGSEATYESGFVIDKFPISRPNLTFSTLTVSNMSPEDSSIYLCSVEKADELNTIYFGEGSWLTVV.

This rearrangement joins TRBV28 to TRBJ2-4; D perhaps matches TRBD1 (5 bases). The CDR3 consists of 14 residues. Germline CDR1 and CDR2: MDHEN and SYDVKM. With 5 bases removed from V and 3 bases from J, the gap between germline ends came to 11 bases. The CDR3 spells CASSPGRVKNIQYF. CDR3 DNA: TGTGCCAGCAGTCCCGGCAGGGTCAAAAACATTCAGTACTTC.

The CDR3 DNA follows: TGTGCCAGCAGCCCCTTCAGGGGTGGGTACACTGAAGCTTTCTTT. This gives the protein CASSPFRGGYTEAFF. This rearrangement joins TRBV5-4 to TRBJ1-1; TRBD1 might be the D (6 bases). Between the trimmed V and J ends, which lost 4 bases and 3 bases, there was a span of 16 bases. Germline V CDR1 and CDR2: SGHNT, YYREEE (reference sequence). The CDR3 is made up of 15 amino acids.

V usage is TRBV14 and J usage is TRBJ1-2, with unresolved D. Germline V gene sequence: CDR1 SGHDN, CDR2 FVKESK. The CDR3 extends over 13 amino acids. V lost 3 bases and J lost 6, with 11 bases in between. The CDR3 spells CASSQGFGNGYTF. In DNA, the CDR3 is TGTGCCAGCAGCCAGGGGTTTGGAAATGGCTACACCTTC.

The gene calls are TRBV27 and TRBJ2-1, with D tentatively TRBD1 or TRBD2 (5 bases each). The V end lost 2 bases, the J end lost 4 bases, and 12 bases lay between the germline ends. CDR3 size: 15 residues. CDR1 MNHEY and CDR2 SMNVEV come from the germline V gene (reference sequence). The CDR3 loop reads CASSLKGPRYNEQFF. The CDR3 bases are TGTGCCAGCAGTTTAAAGGGACCGCGTTACAATGAGCAGTTCTTC.

CDR3 nucleotide sequence: TGTGCCATCAGTGACCATGACCAGGGGAAGGACGAGCAGTACTTC. Translating it yields CAISDHDQGKDEQYF. The chain has TRBV10-3 and TRBJ2-7; D might be TRBD1 (6 bases). Germline V lookup: CDR1 ENHRY, CDR2 SYGVKD. The length of the CDR3 is 15 residues. The V and J ends lost 3 bases and 5 bases respectively, with 17 bases between them.

The V gene is TRBV6-1, the J gene TRBJ1-4; weak D call: TRBD1 (5 bases). CDR3 length: 14 amino acids. The V and J ends lost 2 bases and 7 bases respectively, with 11 bases between them. Germline values: CDR1 MNHNS, CDR2 SASEGT. The CDR3 loop is CASSEIGQSEKLFF. Written as DNA, the CDR3 is TGTGCCAGCAGTGAAATAGGACAATCTGAAAAACTGTTTTTT.

The chain is built from TRBV27 and TRBJ2-5; D is possibly TRBD1 or TRBD2 (5 bases each). Germline V CDR1 and CDR2: MNHEY, SMNVEV (reference sequence). The CDR3 runs to 13 residues. Trimming removed 8 bases from V and 0 bases from J, with 10 bases in between. Written as DNA, the CDR3 is TGTGCCAGCTCGGGGACGTACCAAGAGACCCAGTACTTC. Amino acids: CASSGTYQETQYF.

The genes are TRBV2 and TRBJ2-5; 9 bases agree with TRBD2. CDR1 SNHLY and CDR2 FYNNEI come from the germline V gene. The CDR3 has 15 amino acids. V gave up 6 bases and J gave up 5 bases; unmatched junction bases: 10. CDR3 amino acids: CASSLLAGGLETQYF. The CDR3 region has the DNA TGTGCCAGCAGCCTCCTCGCGGGGGGGCTGGAGACCCAGTACTTC.

The genes are TRBV12-3 or TRBV12-4 and TRBJ1-2; D is undetermined. The CDR3 totals 12 residues. The V end lost 2 bases, the J end lost 6 bases, and 7 bases lay between the germline ends. The CDR3 protein is CASSLLGHGYTF. CDR3 sequence (DNA): TGTGCCAGCAGTTTATTAGGGCATGGCTACACCTTC.

The chain is built from TRBV19 and TRBJ1-2, with unresolved D. V was trimmed by 10 bases and J by 3 bases, leaving 18 bases between them. Germline CDR1 and CDR2: LNHDA and SQIVND (reference sequence). The CDR3 runs to 14 residues. The CDR3 DNA follows: TGTGCCACCAATACCCCGGGGAGGGACTATGGCTACACCTTC. Protein: CATNTPGRDYGYTF.

Written as DNA, the CDR3 is TGTGCCAGCAGCCCCCGGCCCAATTCACCCCTCCACTTT. As protein: CASSPRPNSPLHF. The chain joins TRBV13 to TRBJ1-6; no clear D gene. Germline CDR1 and CDR2: PRHDT and FYEKMQ (reference sequence). The length of the CDR3 is 13 residues. The V and J ends lost 5 bases and 7 bases respectively, with 9 bases between them.

The J gene is TRBJ2-5, the V gene TRBV7-7; 13 positions agree with TRBD2. V lost 3 bases, J lost 4 bases, and 5 bases stayed unmatched. CDR3 length equals 16 residues. CDR1 and CDR2 (germline): SSHAT, FNYEAQ (reference sequence). CDR3: CASSLGLAGTGETQYF. CDR3 bases: TGTGCCAGCAGCTTGGGACTAGCGGGGACGGGAGAGACCCAGTACTTC.

The V gene is TRBV5-1, the J gene TRBJ1-1; D is perhaps TRBD1 (5 bases). The V and J ends lost 4 bases and 1 base respectively, with 11 bases between them. Germline V CDR1 and CDR2: SGHRS, YFSETQ. The CDR3 sequence is 14 residues long. CDR3 DNA: TGCGCCAGCAGCCGGGGCAGATGGAACACTGAAGCTTTCTTT. Residues: CASSRGRWNTEAFF.

This chain links TRBV7-8 with TRBJ1-2; D not resolved. The CDR3 runs 14 residues. V shed 0 bases and J shed 4 bases, with 9 bases lying between them. Germline loops: CDR1 SGHVS, CDR2 FQNEAQ. CDR3 DNA: TGTGCCAGCAGCTTAGCGTCGGGGAGCTATGGCTACACCTTC. It encodes CASSLASGSYGYTF.

The rearrangement links TRBV30 to TRBJ2-4, with TRBD1 identical over 10 bases. Germline V gene lookup returns CDR1 GTSNPN and CDR2 SVGIG (reference sequence). V was pared by 5 bases and J by 8 bases, with 0 bases of the junction left unmatched. There are 11 residues in the CDR3. The CDR3 nucleotides are TGTGCCTGGGGACAGGGGGACATTCAGTACTTC. This codes for CAWGQGDIQYF. Filled out from reference TRBV30 and TRBJ2-4, the complete variable domain reads SQTIHQWPATLVQPVGSPLSLECTVEGTSNPNLYWYRQAAGRGLQLLFYSVGIGQISSEVPQNLSASRPQDRQFILSSKKLLLSDSGFYLCAWGQGDIQYFGAGTRLSVL.